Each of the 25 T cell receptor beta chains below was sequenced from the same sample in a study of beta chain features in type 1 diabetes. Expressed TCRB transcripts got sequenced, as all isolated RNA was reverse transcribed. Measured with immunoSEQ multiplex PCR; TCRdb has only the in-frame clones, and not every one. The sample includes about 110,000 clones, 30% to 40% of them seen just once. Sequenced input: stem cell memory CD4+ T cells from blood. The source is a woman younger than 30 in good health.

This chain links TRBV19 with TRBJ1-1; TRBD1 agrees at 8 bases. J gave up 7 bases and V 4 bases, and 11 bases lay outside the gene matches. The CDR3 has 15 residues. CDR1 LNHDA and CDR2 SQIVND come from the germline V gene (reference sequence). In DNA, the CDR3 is TGTGCCAGTAGTAGACGGACAGGGAAAAGTGGTGAAGCTTTCTTT. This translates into CASSRRTGKSGEAFF. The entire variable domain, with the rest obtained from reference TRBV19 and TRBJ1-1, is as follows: DGGITQSPKYLFRKEGQNVTLSCEQNLNHDAMYWYRQDPGQGLRLIYYSQIVNDFQKGDIAEGYSVSREKKESFPLTVTSAQKNPTAFYLCASSRRTGKSGEAFFGQGTRLTVV.

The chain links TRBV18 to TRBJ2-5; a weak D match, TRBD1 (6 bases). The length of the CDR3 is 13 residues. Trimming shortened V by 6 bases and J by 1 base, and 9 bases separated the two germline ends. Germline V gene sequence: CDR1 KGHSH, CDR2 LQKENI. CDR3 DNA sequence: TGTGCCAGCTCTATGGACAGCCAAGAGACCCAGTACTTC. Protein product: CASSMDSQETQYF.

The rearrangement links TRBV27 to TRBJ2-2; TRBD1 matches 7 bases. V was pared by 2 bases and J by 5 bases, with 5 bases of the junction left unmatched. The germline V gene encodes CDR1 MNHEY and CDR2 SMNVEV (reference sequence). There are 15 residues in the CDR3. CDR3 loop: CASSLEDRTTGELFF. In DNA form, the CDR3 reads TGTGCCAGCAGTTTAGAGGACAGGACTACCGGGGAGCTGTTTTTT.

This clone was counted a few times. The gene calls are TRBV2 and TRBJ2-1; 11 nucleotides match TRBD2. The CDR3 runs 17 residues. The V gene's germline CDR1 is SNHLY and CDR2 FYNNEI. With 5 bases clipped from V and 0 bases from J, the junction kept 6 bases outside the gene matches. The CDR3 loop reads CASSRLAGPSSYNEQFF. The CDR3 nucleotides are TGTGCCAGCAGTCGACTAGCGGGGCCTAGCTCCTACAATGAGCAGTTCTTC.

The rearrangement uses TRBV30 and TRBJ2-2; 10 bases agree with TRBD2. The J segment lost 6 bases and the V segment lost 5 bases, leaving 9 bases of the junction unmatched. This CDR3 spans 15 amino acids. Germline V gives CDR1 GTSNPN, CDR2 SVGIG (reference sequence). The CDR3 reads CAWGRSSGSAGELFF. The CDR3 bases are TGTGCCTGGGGGAGGTCTAGCGGGAGCGCCGGGGAGCTGTTTTTT.

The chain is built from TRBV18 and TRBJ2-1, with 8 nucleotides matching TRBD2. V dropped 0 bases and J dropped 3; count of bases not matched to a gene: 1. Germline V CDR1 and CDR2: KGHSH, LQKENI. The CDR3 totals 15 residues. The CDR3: CASSPPAGGYNEQFF. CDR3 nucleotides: TGTGCCAGCTCACCACCGGCGGGAGGCTACAATGAGCAGTTCTTC.

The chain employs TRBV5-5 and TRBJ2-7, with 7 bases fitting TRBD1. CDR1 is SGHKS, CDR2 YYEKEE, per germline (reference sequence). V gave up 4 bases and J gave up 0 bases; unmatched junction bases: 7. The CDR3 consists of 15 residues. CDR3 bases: TGTGCCAGCAGCACCCCCGGGACAGCCTCCTACGAGCAGTACTTC. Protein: CASSTPGTASYEQYF. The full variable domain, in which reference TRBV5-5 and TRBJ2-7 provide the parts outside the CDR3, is DAGVTQSPTHLIKTRGQQVTLRCSPISGHKSVSWYQQVLGQGPQFIFQYYEKEERGRGNFPDRFSARQFPNYSSELNVNALLLGDSALYLCASSTPGTASYEQYFGPGTRLTVT.

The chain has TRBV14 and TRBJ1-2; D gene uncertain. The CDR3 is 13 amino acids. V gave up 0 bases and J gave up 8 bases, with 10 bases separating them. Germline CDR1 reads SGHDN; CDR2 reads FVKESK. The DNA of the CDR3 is TGTGCCAGCAGCCAAGAATGGGGAGGGGGCTACACCTTC. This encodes CASSQEWGGGYTF.

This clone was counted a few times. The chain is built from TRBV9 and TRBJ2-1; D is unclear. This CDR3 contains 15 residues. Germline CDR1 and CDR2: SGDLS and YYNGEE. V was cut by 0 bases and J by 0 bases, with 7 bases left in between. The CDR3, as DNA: TGTGCCAGCAGCGTAGACGGGTTCTCCTACAATGAGCAGTTCTTC. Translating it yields CASSVDGFSYNEQFF.

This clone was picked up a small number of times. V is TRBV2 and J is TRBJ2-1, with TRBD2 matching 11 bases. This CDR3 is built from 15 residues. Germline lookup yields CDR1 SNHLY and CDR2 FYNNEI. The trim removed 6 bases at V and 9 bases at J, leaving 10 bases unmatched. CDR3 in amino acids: CASRRTSGYGSEQFF. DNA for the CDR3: TGTGCCAGCAGGAGGACTAGCGGGTATGGGAGTGAGCAGTTCTTC.

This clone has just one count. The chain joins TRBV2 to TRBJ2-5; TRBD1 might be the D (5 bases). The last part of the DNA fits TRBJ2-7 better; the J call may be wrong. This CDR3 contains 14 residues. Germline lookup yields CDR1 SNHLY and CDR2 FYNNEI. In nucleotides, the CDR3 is TGTGCCAGCAAATCAGGGTTAAATCGCTACGAGCAGTACTTC. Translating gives CASKSGLNRYEQYF.

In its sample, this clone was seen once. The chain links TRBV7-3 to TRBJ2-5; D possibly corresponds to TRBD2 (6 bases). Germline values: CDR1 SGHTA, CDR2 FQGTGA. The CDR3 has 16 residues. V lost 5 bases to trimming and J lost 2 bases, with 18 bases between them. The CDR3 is CASSPYGRLEQETQYF. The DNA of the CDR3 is TGTGCCAGCAGCCCATACGGAAGACTAGAGCAAGAGACCCAGTACTTC.

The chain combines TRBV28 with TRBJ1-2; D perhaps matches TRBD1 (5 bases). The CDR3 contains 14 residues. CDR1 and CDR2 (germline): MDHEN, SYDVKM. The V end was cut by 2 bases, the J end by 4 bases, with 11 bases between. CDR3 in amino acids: CASSLGAEGYGYTF. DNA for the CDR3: TGTGCCAGCAGTTTAGGGGCGGAGGGCTATGGCTACACCTTC.

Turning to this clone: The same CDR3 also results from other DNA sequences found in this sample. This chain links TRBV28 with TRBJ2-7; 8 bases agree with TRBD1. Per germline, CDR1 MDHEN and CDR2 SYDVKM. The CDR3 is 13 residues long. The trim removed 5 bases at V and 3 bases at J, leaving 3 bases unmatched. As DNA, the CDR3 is TGTGCCAGCAGTCCCGGACAGGGCTACGAGCAGTACTTC. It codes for CASSPGQGYEQYF. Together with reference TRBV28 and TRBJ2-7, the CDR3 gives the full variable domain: DVKVTQSSRYLVKRTGEKVFLECVQDMDHENMFWYRQDPGLGLRLIYFSYDVKMKEKGDIPEGYSVSREKKERFSLILESASTNQTSMYLCASSPGQGYEQYFGPGTRLTVT.

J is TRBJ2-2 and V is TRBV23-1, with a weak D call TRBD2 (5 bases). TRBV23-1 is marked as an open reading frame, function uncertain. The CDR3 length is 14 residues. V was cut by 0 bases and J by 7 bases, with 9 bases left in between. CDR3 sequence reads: CASSQSRGFGELFF. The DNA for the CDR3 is TGCGCCAGCAGTCAATCAAGAGGGTTCGGGGAGCTGTTTTTT.

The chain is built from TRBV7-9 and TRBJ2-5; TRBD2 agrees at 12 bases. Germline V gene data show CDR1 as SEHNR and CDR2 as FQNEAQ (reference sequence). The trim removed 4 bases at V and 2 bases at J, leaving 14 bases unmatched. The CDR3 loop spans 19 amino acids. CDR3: CASSSGHLASGREQETQYF. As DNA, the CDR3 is TGTGCCAGCAGCTCGGGTCACCTGGCTAGCGGGAGGGAGCAAGAGACCCAGTACTTC.

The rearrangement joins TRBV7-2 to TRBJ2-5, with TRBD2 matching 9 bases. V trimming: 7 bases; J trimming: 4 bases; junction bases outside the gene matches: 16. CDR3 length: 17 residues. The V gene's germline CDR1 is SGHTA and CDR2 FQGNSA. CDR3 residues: CASKRASGTRAGETQYF. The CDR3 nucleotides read TGTGCCAGCAAGAGGGCTAGCGGGACTCGAGCGGGAGAGACCCAGTACTTC. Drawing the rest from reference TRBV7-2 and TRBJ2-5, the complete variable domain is GAGVSQSPSNKVTEKGKDVELRCDPISGHTALYWYRQSLGQGLEFLIYFQGNSAPDKSGLPSDRFSAERTGGSVSTLTIQRTQQEDSAVYLCASKRASGTRAGETQYFGPGTRLLVL.

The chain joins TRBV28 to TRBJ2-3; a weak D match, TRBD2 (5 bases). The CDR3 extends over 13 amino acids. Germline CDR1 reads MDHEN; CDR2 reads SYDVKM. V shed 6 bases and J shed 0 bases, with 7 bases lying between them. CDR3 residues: CASRDFSTDTQYF. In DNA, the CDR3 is TGTGCCAGCAGGGACTTTAGCACAGATACGCAGTATTTT. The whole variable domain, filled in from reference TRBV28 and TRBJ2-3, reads DVKVTQSSRYLVKRTGEKVFLECVQDMDHENMFWYRQDPGLGLRLIYFSYDVKMKEKGDIPEGYSVSREKKERFSLILESASTNQTSMYLCASRDFSTDTQYFGPGTRLTVL.

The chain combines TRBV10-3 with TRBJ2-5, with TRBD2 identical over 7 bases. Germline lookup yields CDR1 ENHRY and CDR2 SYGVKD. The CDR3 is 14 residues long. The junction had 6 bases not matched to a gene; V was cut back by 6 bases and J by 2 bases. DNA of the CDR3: TGTGCCATCAGCCGGACTAGTCGGCAAGAGACCCAGTACTTC. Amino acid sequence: CAISRTSRQETQYF.

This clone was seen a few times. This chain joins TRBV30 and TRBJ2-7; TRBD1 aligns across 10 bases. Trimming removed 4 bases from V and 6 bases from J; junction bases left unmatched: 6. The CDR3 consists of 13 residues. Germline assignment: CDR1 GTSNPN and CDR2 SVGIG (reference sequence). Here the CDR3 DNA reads TGTGCCTGGATTGGGGACAGGGGACCCGAGCAGTACTTC. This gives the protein CAWIGDRGPEQYF.

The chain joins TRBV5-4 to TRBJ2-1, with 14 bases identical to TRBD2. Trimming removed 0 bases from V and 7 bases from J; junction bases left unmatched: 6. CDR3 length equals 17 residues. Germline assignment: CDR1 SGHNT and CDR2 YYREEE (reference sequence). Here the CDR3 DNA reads TGTGCCAGCAGCTTGGCCCCCGGACTAGCGGGAGGAAATGAGCAGTTCTTC. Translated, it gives CASSLAPGLAGGNEQFF.

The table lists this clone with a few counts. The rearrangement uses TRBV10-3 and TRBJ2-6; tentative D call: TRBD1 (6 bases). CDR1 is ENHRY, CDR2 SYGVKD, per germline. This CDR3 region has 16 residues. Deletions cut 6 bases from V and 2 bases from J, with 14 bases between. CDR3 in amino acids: CAIRAETGTGANVLTF. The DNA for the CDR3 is TGTGCCATCAGAGCAGAAACAGGGACTGGGGCCAACGTCCTGACTTTC.

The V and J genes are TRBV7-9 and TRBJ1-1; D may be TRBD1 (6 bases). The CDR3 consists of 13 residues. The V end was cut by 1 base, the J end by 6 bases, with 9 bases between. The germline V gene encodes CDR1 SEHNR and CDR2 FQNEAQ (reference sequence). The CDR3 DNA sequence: TGTGCCAGCAGCTTAGAGGGGGTCCCTGAAGCTTTCTTT. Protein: CASSLEGVPEAFF.

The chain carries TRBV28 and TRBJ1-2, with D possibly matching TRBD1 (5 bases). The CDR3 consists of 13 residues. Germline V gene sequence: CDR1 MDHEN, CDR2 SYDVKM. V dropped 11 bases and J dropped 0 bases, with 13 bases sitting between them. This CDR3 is CASIRVANYGYTF. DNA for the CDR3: TGTGCCTCCATCAGGGTAGCTAACTATGGCTACACCTTC.

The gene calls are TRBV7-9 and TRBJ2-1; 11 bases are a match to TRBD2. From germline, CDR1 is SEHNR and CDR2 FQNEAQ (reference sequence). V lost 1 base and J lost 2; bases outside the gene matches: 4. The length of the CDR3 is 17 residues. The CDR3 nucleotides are TGTGCCAGCAGCTTAGGACTAGCGGGAAGTACCTACAATGAGCAGTTCTTC. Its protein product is CASSLGLAGSTYNEQFF.